These T cell receptor beta chains were read from a single sample in a study of T cells of healthy individuals. TCRdb independently ran MiXCR on the 5' RACE reads; one entry per CDR3 protein. The table has 85,000 to 100,000 distinct CDR3 sequences, approximately 16% seen once. The receptors shown here come from a human donor in good health. Both conserved end residues are part of each CDR3. The order of the fields is V gene, clone size, J gene, D gene, CDR3 protein, CDR3 DNA. D genes are given only for firm matches. Clone size is shown for a subset of rows, as once, few, many or a class of expanded clone.

>TRBV12-3/TRBV12-4|many|TRBJ2-3|NA
CASDGEQRTDTQYF
TGTGCCAGCGACGGGGAACAACGCACAGATACGCAGTATTTT
>TRBV29-1|NA|TRBJ2-7|TRBD1
CSVDGQGNEQYF
TGCAGCGTTGATGGACAGGGAAACGAGCAGTACTTC
>TRBV6-5|many|TRBJ1-1|NA
CASSYWQGSAFF
TGTGCCAGCAGTTACTGGCAGGGCTCAGCTTTCTTT
>TRBV20-1|few|TRBJ1-3|NA
CSVVVSGNTIYF
TGCAGTGTTGTTGTCTCTGGAAACACCATATATTTT
>TRBV19|few|TRBJ2-1|NA
CASSVWGVLNSYNEQFF
TGTGCCAGTAGTGTGTGGGGGGTCCTGAACTCCTACAATGAGCAGTTCTTC
>TRBV5-4|few|TRBJ2-5|TRBD2
CATARGTSGRSGETQYF
TGTGCCACCGCCCGCGGGACTAGCGGGAGAAGTGGGGAGACCCAGTACTTC
>TRBV7-2|NA|TRBJ1-5|NA
CASSLVGGGQPQHF
TGTGCCAGCAGCTTGGTTGGGGGTGGTCAGCCCCAGCATTTT
>TRBV6-2/TRBV6-3|NA|TRBJ1-3|NA
CASSGQPGNTIYF
TGTGCCAGCAGTGGACAGCCTGGAAACACCATATATTTT
>TRBV7-2|NA|TRBJ2-1|TRBD2
CASSLSGRGPEQFF
TGTGCCAGCAGTCTTAGCGGGAGAGGGCCTGAGCAGTTCTTC
>TRBV6-1|NA|TRBJ2-7|NA
CASRQDSYEQYF
TGTGCCAGCAGACAGGACTCCTACGAGCAGTACTTC
>TRBV12-2|many|TRBJ2-3|NA
CASRGEVAGMPETDTQYF
TGTGCAAGTCGCGGAGAGGTAGCGGGGATGCCAGAGACAGATACGCAGTATTTT
>TRBV6-6|NA|TRBJ2-2|NA
CASTPSAGELFF
TGTGCCAGCACCCCATCCGCCGGGGAGCTGTTTTTT
>TRBV30|NA|TRBJ1-5|NA
CAWSQKGSQPQHF
TGTGCCTGGAGTCAAAAAGGATCTCAGCCCCAGCATTTT
>TRBV5-4|few|TRBJ2-3|NA
CASSFRQATDTQYF
TGTGCCAGCAGCTTTCGACAGGCCACAGATACGCAGTATTTT
>TRBV12-3/TRBV12-4|few|TRBJ2-1|NA
CASSQSHTGLEQFF
TGTGCCAGCAGTCAGTCCCACACAGGGCTAGAGCAGTTCTTC
>TRBV7-3|NA|TRBJ2-1|NA
CASSLYGQEGQFF
TGTGCCAGCAGCTTATACGGCCAGGAGGGACAGTTCTTC
>TRBV7-9|NA|TRBJ2-3|NA
CASSSDGDDTQYF
TGTGCCAGCAGCTCCGACGGTGATGATACGCAGTATTTT
>TRBV13|few|TRBJ1-3|NA
CASSLEQGDFGNTIYF
TGTGCCAGCAGCTTAGAACAAGGGGACTTTGGAAACACCATATATTTT